This TCR beta chain was identified during a study of blood T cells in healthy people across ages. Next came a second PCR, run for roughly 7 to 12 cycles, which used a sample-barcoded 5' primer along with a J-beta primer mix. All cDNA molecules were each tagged by a template-switch adaptor with 12 random nucleotides. TCRdb re-called the 5' RACE reads with MiXCR, one entry per CDR3 protein. The profile covers 600,000 to 900,000 distinct CDR3 sequences, with around 24% appearing a single time and 3% taken by the ten largest. In this sample, this clonotype turned up a few times. At one end, the junction sequence differs from germline, possibly due to a read error. The germline gives CDR1 SNHLY, CDR2 FYNNEI. The CDR3 length is 13 residues. These data were also reused for a study on T cells of mothers and their children. That report adds: Donors were three healthy Caucasian mothers and their six children. For each mother, over 10 million TCR beta CDR3 reads were obtained, and for each child, around 3.1 million.

Material: blood. The sequence was collected from a boy between 5 and 17 years old in good health. This sequence joins TRBV2 and TRBJ2-5; D is possibly TRBD1 (5 bases). The CDR3 spells CASSPDTQEAQYF. CDR3 bases: TGTGCCAGCAGCCCGGACACCCAAGAGGCCCAGTACTTC.